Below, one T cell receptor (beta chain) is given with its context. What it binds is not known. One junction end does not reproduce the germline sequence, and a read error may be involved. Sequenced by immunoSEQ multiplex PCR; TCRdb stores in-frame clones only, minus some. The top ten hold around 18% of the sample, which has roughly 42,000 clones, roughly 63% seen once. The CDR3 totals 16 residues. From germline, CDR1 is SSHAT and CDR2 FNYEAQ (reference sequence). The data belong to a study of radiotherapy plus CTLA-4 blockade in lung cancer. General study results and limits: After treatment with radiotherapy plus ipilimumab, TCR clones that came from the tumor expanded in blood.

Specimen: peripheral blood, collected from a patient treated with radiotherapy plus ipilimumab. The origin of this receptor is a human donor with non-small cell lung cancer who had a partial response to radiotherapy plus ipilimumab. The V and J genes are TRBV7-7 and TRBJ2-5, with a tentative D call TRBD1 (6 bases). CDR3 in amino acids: CASSFAPSGAPGTQYF. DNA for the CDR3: TGTGCTAGCAGCTTTGCCCCCTCAGGGGCCCCGGGGACCCAGTACTTC.